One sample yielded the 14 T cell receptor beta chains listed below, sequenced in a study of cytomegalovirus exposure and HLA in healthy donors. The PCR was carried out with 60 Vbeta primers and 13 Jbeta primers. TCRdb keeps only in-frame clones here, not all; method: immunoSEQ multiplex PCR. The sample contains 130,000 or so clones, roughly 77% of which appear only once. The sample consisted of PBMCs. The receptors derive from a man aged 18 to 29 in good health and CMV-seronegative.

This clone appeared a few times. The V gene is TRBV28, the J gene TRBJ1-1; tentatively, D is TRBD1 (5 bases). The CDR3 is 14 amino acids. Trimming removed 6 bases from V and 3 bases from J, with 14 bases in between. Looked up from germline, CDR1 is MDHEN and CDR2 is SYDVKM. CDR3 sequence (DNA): TGTGCCAGCAGGCGTGGGGCGGGGGACACTGAAGCTTTCTTT. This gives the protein CASRRGAGDTEAFF. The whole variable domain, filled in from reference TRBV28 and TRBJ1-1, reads DVKVTQSSRYLVKRTGEKVFLECVQDMDHENMFWYRQDPGLGLRLIYFSYDVKMKEKGDIPEGYSVSREKKERFSLILESASTNQTSMYLCASRRGAGDTEAFFGQGTRLTVV.

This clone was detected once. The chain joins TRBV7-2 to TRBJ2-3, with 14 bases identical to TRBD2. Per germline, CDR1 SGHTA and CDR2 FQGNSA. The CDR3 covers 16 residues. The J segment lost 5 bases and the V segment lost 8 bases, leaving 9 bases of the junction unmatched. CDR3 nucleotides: TGTGCCAGCTCCTCCGGGACTAGCGGGGGTAGAGATACGCAGTATTTT. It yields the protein CASSSGTSGGRDTQYF.

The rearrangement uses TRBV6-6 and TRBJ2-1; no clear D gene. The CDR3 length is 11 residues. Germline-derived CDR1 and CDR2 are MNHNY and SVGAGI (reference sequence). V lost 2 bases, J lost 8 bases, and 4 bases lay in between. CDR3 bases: TGTGCCAGCAGTTACCAGTATGAGCAGTTCTTC. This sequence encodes CASSYQYEQFF.

The CDR3 spells CASSYEDSSPSLSGNTIYF. The DNA for the CDR3 is TGTGCCAGCAGCTATGAAGACAGCTCCCCATCACTCTCTGGAAACACCATATATTTT. The chain combines TRBV27 with TRBJ1-3, with D perhaps matching TRBD1 (5 bases). Germline lookup yields CDR1 MNHEY and CDR2 SMNVEV (reference sequence). Trimming shortened V by 6 bases and J by 0 bases, and 24 bases separated the two germline ends. The CDR3 covers 19 residues.

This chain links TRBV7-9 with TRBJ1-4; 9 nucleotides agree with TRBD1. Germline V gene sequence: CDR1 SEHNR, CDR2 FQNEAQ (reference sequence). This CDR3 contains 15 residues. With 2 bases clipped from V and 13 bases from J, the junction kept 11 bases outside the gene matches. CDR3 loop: CASSLSGTGSDRLFF. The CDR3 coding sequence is TGTGCCAGCAGCTTAAGTGGGACAGGGTCAGATAGACTGTTTTTT.

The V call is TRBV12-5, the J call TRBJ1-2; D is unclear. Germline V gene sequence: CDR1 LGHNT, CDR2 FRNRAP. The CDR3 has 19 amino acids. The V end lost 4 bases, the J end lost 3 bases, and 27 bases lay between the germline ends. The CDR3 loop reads CASGSPPGSEQRVDYGYTF. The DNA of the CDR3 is TGTGCTAGTGGTTCGCCCCCGGGATCGGAGCAAAGAGTAGACTATGGCTACACCTTC.

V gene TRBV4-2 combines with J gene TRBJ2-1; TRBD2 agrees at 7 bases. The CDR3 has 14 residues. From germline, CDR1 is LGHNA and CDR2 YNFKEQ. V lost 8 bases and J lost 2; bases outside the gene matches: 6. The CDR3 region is CASRGAGAYNEQFF. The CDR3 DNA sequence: TGTGCCAGCCGCGGCGCGGGAGCCTACAATGAGCAGTTCTTC.

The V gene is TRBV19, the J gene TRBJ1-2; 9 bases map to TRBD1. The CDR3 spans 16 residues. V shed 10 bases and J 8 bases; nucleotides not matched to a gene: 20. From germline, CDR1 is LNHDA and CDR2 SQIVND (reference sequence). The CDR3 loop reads CATSPMDRGSTLGYTF. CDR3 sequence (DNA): TGTGCCACTTCCCCCATGGACAGGGGAAGTACTTTGGGCTACACCTTC. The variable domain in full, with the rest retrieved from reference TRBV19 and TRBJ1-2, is DGGITQSPKYLFRKEGQNVTLSCEQNLNHDAMYWYRQDPGQGLRLIYYSQIVNDFQKGDIAEGYSVSREKKESFPLTVTSAQKNPTAFYLCATSPMDRGSTLGYTFGSGTRLTVV.

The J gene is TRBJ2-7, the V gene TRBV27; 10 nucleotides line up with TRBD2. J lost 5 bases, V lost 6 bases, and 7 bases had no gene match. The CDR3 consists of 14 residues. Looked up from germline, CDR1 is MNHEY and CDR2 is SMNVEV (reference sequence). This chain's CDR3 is CASRLAGLGNEQYF. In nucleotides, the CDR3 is TGTGCCAGCAGACTAGCGGGGCTGGGAAACGAGCAGTACTTC.

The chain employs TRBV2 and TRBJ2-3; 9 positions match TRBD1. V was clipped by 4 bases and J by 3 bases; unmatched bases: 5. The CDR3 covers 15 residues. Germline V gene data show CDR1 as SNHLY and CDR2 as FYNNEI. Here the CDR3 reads CASSAQQGATDTQYF. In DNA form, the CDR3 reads TGTGCCAGCAGTGCTCAACAGGGGGCGACAGATACGCAGTATTTT.

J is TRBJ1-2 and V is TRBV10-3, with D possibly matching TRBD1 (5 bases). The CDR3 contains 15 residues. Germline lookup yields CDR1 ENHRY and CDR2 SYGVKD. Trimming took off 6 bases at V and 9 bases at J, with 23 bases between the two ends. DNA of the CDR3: TGTGCCATCAGCCCTACCGGGACTGGGATATATCGCTACACCTTC. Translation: CAISPTGTGIYRYTF.

DNA for the CDR3: TGTGCCAGCAGTCGGAGCGGGGCTCAGCCCCAGCATTTT. Translation: CASSRSGAQPQHF. The chain employs TRBV2 and TRBJ1-5, with D possibly matching TRBD1 (5 bases). V was trimmed by 5 bases and J by 6 bases, leaving 11 bases between them. The CDR3 runs 13 residues. Germline CDR1 reads SNHLY; CDR2 reads FYNNEI.

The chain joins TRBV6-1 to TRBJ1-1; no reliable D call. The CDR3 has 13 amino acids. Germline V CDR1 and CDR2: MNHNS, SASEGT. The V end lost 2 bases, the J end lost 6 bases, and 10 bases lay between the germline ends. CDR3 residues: CASSEWRAAEAFF. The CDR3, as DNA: TGTGCCAGCAGTGAATGGAGGGCTGCTGAAGCTTTCTTT.

DNA for the CDR3: TGCGCCAGCAGCCAAGATGACATGTCCTTTAACTATGGCTACACCTTC. Encoded protein: CASSQDDMSFNYGYTF. This chain joins TRBV4-1 and TRBJ1-2; D gene ambiguous. Germline CDR1 MGHRA, CDR2 YSYEKL. This CDR3 spans 16 amino acids. V was trimmed by 0 bases and J by 1 base, leaving 12 bases between them.